The entry that follows covers one T cell receptor beta chain sequence. What it binds is not known. The sample belongs to a study of T cell repertoires in cytomegalovirus infection. Turning to the study itself: Matching HLA type, along with CMV infection, was indicated by public TCR beta signatures. Findings and limits, study-wide: Individuals carrying CMV plus the relevant HLA were identified by cumulative frequency of public TCR beta families.

TCRdb analysed the reads with MiXCR anew, one entry per CDR3 protein. The repertoire holds about 400,000 distinct CDR3 sequences, with around 18% as singletons. The ends lost 4 bases at V and 8 bases at J; junction bases unmatched: 8. The CDR3 is made up of 14 amino acids. This clonotype was sampled from a human donor in good health (CMV status not recorded). Some clones in this sample may be carry-over from other donors' samples. Sequencing input: PBMCs. This rearrangement joins TRBV12-3 or TRBV12-4 to TRBJ2-1; 7 positions match TRBD1. The CDR3 sequence is CASSSTGAVDEQFF. The CDR3 DNA reads as TGTGCCAGCAGTTCTACAGGGGCTGTCGATGAGCAGTTCTTC.